These 12 T cell receptor beta chains were sequenced from one sample in a study of blood T cell repertoires in COVID-19. Generated by immunoSEQ multiplex PCR, the TCRdb table keeps only in-frame clones and is missing some. Among around 100,000 clones listed, around nine tenths were seen once. The sample taken for sequencing was peripheral blood. The receptors shown here come from a man aged 50-60 years with acute or convalescent COVID-19.

The chain recombines TRBV7-9 with TRBJ1-5; D not certain. Germline-derived CDR1 and CDR2 are SEHNR and FQNEAQ (reference sequence). V lost 1 base, J lost 5 bases, and 3 bases lay in between. The CDR3 sequence is 12 residues long. For the CDR3, the DNA is TGTGCCAGCAGCTTAGTAGATCAGCCCCAGCATTTT. Encoded protein: CASSLVDQPQHF. Using reference TRBV7-9 and TRBJ1-5 for the parts outside the CDR3, the full variable domain is DTGVSQNPRHKITKRGQNVTFRCDPISEHNRLYWYRQTLGQGPEFLTYFQNEAQLEKSRLLSDRFSAERPKGSFSTLEIQRTEQGDSAMYLCASSLVDQPQHFGDGTRLSIL.

The chain joins TRBV27 to TRBJ2-7, with 9 bases matching TRBD2. After removal of 0 bases from V and 3 bases from J, the junction contained 3 bases not matched to a gene. Germline CDR1 reads MNHEY; CDR2 reads SMNVEV (reference sequence). This CDR3 spans 15 amino acids. The CDR3 protein is CASSLSAGGSYEQYF. The CDR3 DNA reads as TGTGCCAGCAGTTTATCGGCGGGAGGGAGCTACGAGCAGTACTTC.

The chain is built from TRBV29-1 and TRBJ2-7; D is perhaps TRBD2 (6 bases). The CDR3 covers 12 residues. Trimming shortened V by 6 bases and J by 6 bases, and 15 bases separated the two germline ends. Germline V CDR1 and CDR2: SQVTM, ANQGSEA. CDR3 in amino acids: CSVRVRGLEQYF. CDR3 nucleotides: TGCAGCGTCCGCGTGCGGGGACTCGAGCAGTACTTC.

The chain carries TRBV12-5 and TRBJ2-7; 7 bases agree with TRBD1. The CDR3 has 16 residues. The germline V gene encodes CDR1 LGHNT and CDR2 FRNRAP. V gave up 0 bases and J gave up 0 bases; unmatched junction bases: 5. CDR3 nucleotide sequence: TGTGCTAGTGGTTTGGTATTGGGACAGCCCTCCTACGAGCAGTACTTC. Residues: CASGLVLGQPSYEQYF.

The V call is TRBV7-8, the J call TRBJ2-7, with D perhaps TRBD2 (6 bases). Looked up from germline, CDR1 is SGHVS and CDR2 is FQNEAQ. The CDR3 sequence is 16 residues long. Between the trimmed V and J ends, which lost 5 bases and 0 bases, there was a span of 17 bases. This chain's CDR3 is CASSPEGAASSYEQYF. The CDR3 bases are TGTGCCAGCAGCCCGGAGGGAGCGGCCAGCTCCTACGAGCAGTACTTC.

This rearrangement joins TRBV6-4 to TRBJ2-1; D might be TRBD1 (6 bases). The CDR3 is 13 amino acids. In germline, CDR1 is MRHNA, CDR2 SNTAGT. The germline V and J ends were trimmed by 6 bases and 8 bases, with 14 bases remaining between them. CDR3 DNA: TGTGCCAGCAGCTTGGGGGCTAAGGATGAGCAGTTCTTC. Amino acid sequence: CASSLGAKDEQFF.

The gene calls are TRBV15 and TRBJ2-3, with 12 bases lining up with TRBD2. The CDR3 totals 17 residues. The J segment lost 5 bases and the V segment lost 1 base, leaving 7 bases of the junction unmatched. Looked up from germline, CDR1 is LNHNV and CDR2 is YYDKDF (reference sequence). CDR3 in amino acids: CATSRGVLAGGGDTQYF. The CDR3 DNA sequence: TGTGCCACCAGCAGAGGCGTGCTAGCGGGAGGGGGAGATACGCAGTATTTT.

This rearrangement joins TRBV5-1 to TRBJ2-2; 10 bases line up with TRBD1. CDR1 is SGHRS, CDR2 YFSETQ, per germline. V lost 5 bases, J lost 0 bases, and 19 bases stayed unmatched. The CDR3 totals 21 residues. The CDR3 sequence is CASSSLPDRGRLRANTGELFF. CDR3 DNA sequence: TGCGCCAGCAGTTCACTCCCAGACAGGGGGCGTTTGCGGGCGAACACCGGGGAGCTGTTTTTT.

This chain uses TRBV5-4 with TRBJ2-3, with 9 bases identical to TRBD2. J lost 9 bases, V lost 2 bases, and 10 bases had no gene match. This CDR3 is built from 15 residues. Germline CDR1 reads SGHNT; CDR2 reads YYREEE (reference sequence). The CDR3 reads CASSFSVREGTTQYF. Here the CDR3 DNA reads TGTGCCAGCAGCTTTTCCGTGCGGGAGGGCACGACGCAGTATTTT.

V usage is TRBV6-5 and J usage is TRBJ2-2; 7 bases fit TRBD2. V lost 7 bases and J lost 5; bases outside the gene matches: 7. The CDR3 spans 14 residues. The germline gives CDR1 MNHEY, CDR2 SVGAGI. CDR3 amino acids: CASKAGRWTGELFF. The CDR3 DNA sequence: TGTGCCAGCAAAGCGGGACGATGGACCGGGGAGCTGTTTTTT.

The rearrangement uses TRBV11-2 and TRBJ2-2; D may be TRBD2 (6 bases). V lost 3 bases, J lost 1 base, and 15 bases lay in between. The CDR3 totals 17 residues. CDR1 SGHAT and CDR2 FQNNGV come from the germline V gene. The DNA for the CDR3 is TGTGCCAGCAGCTTGCCCTCTTGGCGGGAGAACACCGGGGAGCTGTTTTTT. Amino acids: CASSLPSWRENTGELFF.

The chain has TRBV5-1 and TRBJ2-7, with D perhaps TRBD1 (6 bases). Germline V CDR1 and CDR2: SGHRS, YFSETQ. This CDR3 spans 13 amino acids. V shed 4 bases and J shed 3 bases, with 11 bases lying between them. CDR3 sequence reads: CASSKSGDYEQYF. The DNA for the CDR3 is TGCGCCAGCAGCAAATCAGGGGACTACGAGCAGTACTTC.